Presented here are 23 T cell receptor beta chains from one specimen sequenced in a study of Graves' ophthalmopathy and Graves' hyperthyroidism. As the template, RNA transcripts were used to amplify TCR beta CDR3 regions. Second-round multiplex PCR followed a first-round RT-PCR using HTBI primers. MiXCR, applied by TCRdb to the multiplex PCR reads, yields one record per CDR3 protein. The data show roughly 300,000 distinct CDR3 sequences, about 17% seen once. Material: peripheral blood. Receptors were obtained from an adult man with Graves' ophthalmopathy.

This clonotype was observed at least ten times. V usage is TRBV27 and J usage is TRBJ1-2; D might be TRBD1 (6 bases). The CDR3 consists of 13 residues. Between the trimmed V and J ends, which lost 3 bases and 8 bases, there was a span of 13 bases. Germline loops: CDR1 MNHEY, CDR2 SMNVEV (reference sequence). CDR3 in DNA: TGTGCCAGCAGTTTCACAACAGGGAACGGCTACACCTTC. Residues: CASSFTTGNGYTF.

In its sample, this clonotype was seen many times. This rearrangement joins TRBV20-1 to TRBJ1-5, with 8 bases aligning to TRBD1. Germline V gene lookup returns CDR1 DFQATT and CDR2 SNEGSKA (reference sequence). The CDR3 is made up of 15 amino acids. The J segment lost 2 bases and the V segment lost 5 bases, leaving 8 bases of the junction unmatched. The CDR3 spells CSAVSGGGGNQPQHF. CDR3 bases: TGCAGTGCTGTTTCAGGGGGCGGCGGCAATCAGCCCCAGCATTTT.

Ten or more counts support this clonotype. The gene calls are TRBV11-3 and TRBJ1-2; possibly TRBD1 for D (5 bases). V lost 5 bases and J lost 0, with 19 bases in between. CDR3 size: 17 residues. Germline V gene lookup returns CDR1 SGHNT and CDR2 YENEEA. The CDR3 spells CASSPNPPGAANYGYTF. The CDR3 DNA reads TGTGCCAGCAGCCCAAATCCCCCCGGGGCCGCTAACTATGGCTACACCTTC. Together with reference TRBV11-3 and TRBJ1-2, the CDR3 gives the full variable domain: EAGVVQSPRYKIIEKKQPVAFWCNPISGHNTLYWYLQNLGQGPELLIRYENEEAVDDSQLPKDRFSAERLKGVDSTLKIQPAELGDSAVYLCASSPNPPGAANYGYTFGSGTRLTVV.

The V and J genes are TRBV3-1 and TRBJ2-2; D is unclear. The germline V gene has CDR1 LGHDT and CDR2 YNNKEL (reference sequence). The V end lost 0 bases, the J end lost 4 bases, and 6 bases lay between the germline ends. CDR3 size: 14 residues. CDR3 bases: TGTGCCAGCAGCCAAGAAGTGGGCACCGGGGAGCTGTTTTTT. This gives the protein CASSQEVGTGELFF.

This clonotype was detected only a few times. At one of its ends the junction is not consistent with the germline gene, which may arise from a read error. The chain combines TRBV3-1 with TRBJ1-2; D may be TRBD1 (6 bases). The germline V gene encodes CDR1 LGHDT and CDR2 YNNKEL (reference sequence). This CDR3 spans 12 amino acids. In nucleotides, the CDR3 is TGTGCCACCACACAGGGTGACTATGGCTACATCTTC. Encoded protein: CATTQGDYGYIF.

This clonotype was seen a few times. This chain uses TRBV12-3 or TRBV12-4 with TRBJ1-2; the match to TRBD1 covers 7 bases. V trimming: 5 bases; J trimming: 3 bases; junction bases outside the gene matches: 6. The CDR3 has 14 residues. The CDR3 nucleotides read TGTGCCAGCAGTGGAACAGGGGTTGACTATGGCTACACCTTC. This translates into CASSGTGVDYGYTF.

CDR3 coding DNA: TGTGCCAGCTCCCTCGGCGAGCAGTACTTC. Translated: CASSLGEQYF. The V and J genes are TRBV6-1 and TRBJ2-7, with D hard to call. CDR1 MNHNS and CDR2 SASEGT come from the germline V gene. The V and J ends lost 8 bases and 6 bases respectively, with 8 bases between them. The CDR3 sequence is 10 residues long.

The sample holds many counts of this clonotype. The CDR3 spells CASRPGTGHSNQPQHF. The CDR3 nucleotides read TGTGCCAGCAGACCCGGGACGGGTCATAGCAATCAGCCCCAGCATTTT. The chain combines TRBV6-1 with TRBJ1-5, with a tentative D call TRBD1 (5 bases). V was cut by 6 bases and J by 0 bases, with 15 bases left in between. The CDR3 totals 16 residues. CDR1 MNHNS and CDR2 SASEGT come from the germline V gene.

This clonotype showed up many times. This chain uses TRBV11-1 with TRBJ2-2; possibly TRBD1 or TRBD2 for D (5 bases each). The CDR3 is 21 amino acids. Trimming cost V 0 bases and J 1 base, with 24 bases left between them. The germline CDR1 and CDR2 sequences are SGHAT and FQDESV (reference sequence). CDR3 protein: CASSLAVAGRGPAQNTGELFF. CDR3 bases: TGTGCCAGCAGCTTAGCGGTGGCAGGGAGAGGGCCAGCGCAGAACACCGGGGAGCTGTTTTTT.

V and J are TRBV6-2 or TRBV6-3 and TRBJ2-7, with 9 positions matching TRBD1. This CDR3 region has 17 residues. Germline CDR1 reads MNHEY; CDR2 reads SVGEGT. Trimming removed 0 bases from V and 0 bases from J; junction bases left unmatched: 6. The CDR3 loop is CASSYSRWTGASYEQYF. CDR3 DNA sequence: TGTGCCAGCAGTTACTCGAGGTGGACAGGGGCCTCCTACGAGCAGTACTTC.

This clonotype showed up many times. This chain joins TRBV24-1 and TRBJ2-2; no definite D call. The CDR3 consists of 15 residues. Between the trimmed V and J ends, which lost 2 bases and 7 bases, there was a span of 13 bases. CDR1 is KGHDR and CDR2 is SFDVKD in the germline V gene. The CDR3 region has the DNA TGTGCCACCAGTGATTCGGCCCGAATTAGCGGGGAGCTGTTTTTT. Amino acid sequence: CATSDSARISGELFF.

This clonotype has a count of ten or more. The CDR3 nucleotides are TGCGCCAGCAGCTTGGCCCCCAGGGGGCAGACCGGGGAGCTGTTTTTT. Translated, it gives CASSLAPRGQTGELFF. The chain links TRBV5-1 to TRBJ2-2, with 8 bases lining up with TRBD1. V shed 0 bases, J shed 5 bases, and the junction held 6 bases outside the gene matches. Per germline, CDR1 SGHRS and CDR2 YFSETQ. The CDR3 totals 16 residues.

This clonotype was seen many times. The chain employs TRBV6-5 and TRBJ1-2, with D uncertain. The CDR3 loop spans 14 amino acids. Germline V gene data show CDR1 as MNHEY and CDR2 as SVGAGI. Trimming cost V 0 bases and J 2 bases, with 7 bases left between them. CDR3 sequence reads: CASSYSSSNYGYTF. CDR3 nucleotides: TGTGCCAGCAGTTACTCATCCAGCAACTATGGCTACACCTTC.

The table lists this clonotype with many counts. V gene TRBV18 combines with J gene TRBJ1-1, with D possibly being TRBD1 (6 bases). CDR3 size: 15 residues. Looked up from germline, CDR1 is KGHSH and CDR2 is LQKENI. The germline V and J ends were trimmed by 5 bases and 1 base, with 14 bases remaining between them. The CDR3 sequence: CASSEGGSGNTEAFF. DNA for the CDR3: TGTGCCAGCTCAGAAGGGGGTTCGGGGAACACTGAAGCTTTCTTT.

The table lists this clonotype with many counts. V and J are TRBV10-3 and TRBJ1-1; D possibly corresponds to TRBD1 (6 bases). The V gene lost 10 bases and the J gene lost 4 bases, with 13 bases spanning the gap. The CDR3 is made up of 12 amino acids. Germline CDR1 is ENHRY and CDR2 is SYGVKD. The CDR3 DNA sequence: TGTGCCAGCGGGGTAGGGGGCACTGAAGCTTTCTTT. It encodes CASGVGGTEAFF.

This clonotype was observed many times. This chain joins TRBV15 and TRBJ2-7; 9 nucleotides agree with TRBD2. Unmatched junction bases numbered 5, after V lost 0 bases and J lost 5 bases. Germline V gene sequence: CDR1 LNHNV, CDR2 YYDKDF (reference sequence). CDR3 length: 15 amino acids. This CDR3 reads CATSRDAVAGDEQYF. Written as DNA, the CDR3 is TGTGCCACCAGCAGAGATGCGGTAGCGGGAGACGAGCAGTACTTC.

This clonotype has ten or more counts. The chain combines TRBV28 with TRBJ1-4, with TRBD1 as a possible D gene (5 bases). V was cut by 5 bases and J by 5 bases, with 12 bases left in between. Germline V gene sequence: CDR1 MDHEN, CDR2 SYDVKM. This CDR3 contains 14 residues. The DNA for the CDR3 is TGTGCCAGCAGTGGAGGCGGGACCAATGAAAAACTGTTTTTT. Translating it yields CASSGGGTNEKLFF.

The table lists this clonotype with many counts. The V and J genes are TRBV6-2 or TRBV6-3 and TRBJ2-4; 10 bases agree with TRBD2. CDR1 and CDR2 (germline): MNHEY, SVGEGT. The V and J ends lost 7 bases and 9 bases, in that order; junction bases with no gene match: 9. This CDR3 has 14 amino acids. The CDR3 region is CASTPSGGAAIQYF. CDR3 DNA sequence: TGTGCCAGCACCCCAAGCGGGGGGGCCGCCATTCAGTACTTC.

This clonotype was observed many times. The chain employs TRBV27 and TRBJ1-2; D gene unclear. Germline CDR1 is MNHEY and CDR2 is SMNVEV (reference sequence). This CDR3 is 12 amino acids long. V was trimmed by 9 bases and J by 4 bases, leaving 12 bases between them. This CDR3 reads CASRSGFYGYTF. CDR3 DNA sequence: TGTGCCAGTAGGAGTGGCTTCTATGGCTACACCTTC.

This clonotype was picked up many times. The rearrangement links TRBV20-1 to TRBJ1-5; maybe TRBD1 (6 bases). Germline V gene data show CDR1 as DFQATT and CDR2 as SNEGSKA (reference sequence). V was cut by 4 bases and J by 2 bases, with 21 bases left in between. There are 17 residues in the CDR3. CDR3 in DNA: TGCAGTGCTATCAGTGCGGCGGGGGCTGGGGGCAATCAGCCCCAGCATTTT. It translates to CSAISAAGAGGNQPQHF.

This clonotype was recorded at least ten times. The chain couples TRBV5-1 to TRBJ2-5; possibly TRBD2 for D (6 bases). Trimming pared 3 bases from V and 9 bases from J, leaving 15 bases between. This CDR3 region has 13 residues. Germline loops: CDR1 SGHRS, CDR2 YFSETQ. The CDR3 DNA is TGCGCCAGCAGCTATAATCCACTAGCTCCCCAGTACTTC. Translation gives CASSYNPLAPQYF. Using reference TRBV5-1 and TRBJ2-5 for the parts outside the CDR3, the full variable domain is KAGVTQTPRYLIKTRGQQVTLSCSPISGHRSVSWYQQTPGQGLQFLFEYFSETQRNKGNFPGRFSGRQFSNSRSEMNVSTLELGDSALYLCASSYNPLAPQYFGPGTRLLVL.

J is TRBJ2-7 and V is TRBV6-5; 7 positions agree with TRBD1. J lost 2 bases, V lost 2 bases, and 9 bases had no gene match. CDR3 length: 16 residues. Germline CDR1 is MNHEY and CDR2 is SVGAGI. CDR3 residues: CASSYDRPGQPYEQYF. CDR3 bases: TGTGCCAGCAGTTACGATCGGCCGGGACAGCCCTACGAGCAGTACTTC.

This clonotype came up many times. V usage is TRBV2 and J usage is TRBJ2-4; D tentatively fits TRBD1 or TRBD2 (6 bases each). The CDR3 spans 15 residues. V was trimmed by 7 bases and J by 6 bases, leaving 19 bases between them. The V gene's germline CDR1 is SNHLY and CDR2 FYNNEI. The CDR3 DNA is TGTGCCAGCATGCTGGAGGGGGGAACCGGAAACATTCAGTACTTC. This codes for CASMLEGGTGNIQYF.